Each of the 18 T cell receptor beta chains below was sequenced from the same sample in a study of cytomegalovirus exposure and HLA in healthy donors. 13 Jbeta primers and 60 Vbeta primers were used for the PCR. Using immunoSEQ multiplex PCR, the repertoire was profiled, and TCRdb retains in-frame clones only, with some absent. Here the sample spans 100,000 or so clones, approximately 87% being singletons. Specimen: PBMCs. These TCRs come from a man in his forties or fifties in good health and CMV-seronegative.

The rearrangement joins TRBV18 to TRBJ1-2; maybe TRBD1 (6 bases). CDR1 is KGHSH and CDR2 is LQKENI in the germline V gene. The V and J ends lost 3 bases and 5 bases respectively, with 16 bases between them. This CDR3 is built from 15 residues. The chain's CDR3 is CASSPTTGSEYGYTF. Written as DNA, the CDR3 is TGTGCCAGCTCACCGACCACAGGGTCTGAATATGGCTACACCTTC.

CDR3 protein: CASRQGQRQLYEQYF. As DNA, the CDR3 is TGTGCCAGCAGGCAGGGACAGCGGCAACTTTACGAGCAGTACTTC. The rearrangement joins TRBV6-1 to TRBJ2-7, with 7 bases fitting TRBD1. There are 15 residues in the CDR3. Germline CDR1 reads MNHNS; CDR2 reads SASEGT. Trimming at V came to 6 bases and at J to 4 bases, leaving 12 bases not matched to a gene.

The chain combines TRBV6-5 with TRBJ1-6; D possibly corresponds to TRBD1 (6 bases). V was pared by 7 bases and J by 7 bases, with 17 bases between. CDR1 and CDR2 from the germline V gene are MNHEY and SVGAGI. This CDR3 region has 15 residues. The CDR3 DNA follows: TGTGCCAGCACCCCAGGGGCAGGGTGGAATTCACCCCTCCACTTT. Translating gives CASTPGAGWNSPLHF.

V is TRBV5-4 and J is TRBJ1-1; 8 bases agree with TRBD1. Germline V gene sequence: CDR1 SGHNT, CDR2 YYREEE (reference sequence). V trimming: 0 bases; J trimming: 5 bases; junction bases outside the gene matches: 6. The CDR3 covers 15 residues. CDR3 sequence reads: CASSLDQGAGTEAFF. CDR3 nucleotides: TGTGCCAGCAGCTTGGATCAGGGGGCAGGAACTGAAGCTTTCTTT.

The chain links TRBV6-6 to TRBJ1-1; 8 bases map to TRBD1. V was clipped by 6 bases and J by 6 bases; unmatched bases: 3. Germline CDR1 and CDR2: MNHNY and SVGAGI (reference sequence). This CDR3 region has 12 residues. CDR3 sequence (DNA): TGTGCCAGCAGCAAACAGGGGGCTGAAGCTTTCTTT. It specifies CASSKQGAEAFF.

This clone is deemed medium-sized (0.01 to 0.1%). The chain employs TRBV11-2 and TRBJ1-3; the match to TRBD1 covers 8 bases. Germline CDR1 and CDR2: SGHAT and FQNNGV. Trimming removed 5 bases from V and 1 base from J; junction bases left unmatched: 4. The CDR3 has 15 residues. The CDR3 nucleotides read TGTGCCAGCAGCCCGCGGACAGGGTCTGGAAACACCATATATTTT. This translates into CASSPRTGSGNTIYF.

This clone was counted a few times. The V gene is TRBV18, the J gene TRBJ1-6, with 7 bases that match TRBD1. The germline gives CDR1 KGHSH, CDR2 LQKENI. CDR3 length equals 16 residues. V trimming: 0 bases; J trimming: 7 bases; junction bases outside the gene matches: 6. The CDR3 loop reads CASSPPGTRGNSPLHF. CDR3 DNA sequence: TGTGCCAGCTCACCACCGGGGACCAGGGGGAATTCACCCCTCCACTTT. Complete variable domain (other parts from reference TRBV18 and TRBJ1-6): NAGVMQNPRHLVRRRGQEARLRCSPMKGHSHVYWYRQLPEEGLKFMVYLQKENIIDESGMPKERFSAEFPKEGPSILRIQQVVRGDSAAYFCASSPPGTRGNSPLHFGNGTRLTVT.

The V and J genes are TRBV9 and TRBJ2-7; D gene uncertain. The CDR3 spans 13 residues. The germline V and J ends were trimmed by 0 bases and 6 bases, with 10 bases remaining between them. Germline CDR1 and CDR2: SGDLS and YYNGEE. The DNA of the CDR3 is TGTGCCAGCAGCGTAGAGCAACGCGGCGAGCAGTACTTC. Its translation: CASSVEQRGEQYF.

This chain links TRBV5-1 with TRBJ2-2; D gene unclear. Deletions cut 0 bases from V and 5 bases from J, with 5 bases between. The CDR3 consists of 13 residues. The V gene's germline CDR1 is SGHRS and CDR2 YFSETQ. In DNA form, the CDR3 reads TGCGCCAGCAGCTTGGGAGCGACCGGGGAGCTGTTTTTT. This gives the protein CASSLGATGELFF.

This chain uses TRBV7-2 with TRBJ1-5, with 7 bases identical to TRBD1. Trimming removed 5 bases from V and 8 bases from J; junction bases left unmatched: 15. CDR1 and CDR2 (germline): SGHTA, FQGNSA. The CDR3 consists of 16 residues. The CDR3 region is CASSTGQAGGMKPQHF. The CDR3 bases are TGTGCCAGCAGCACCGGGCAGGCAGGGGGTATGAAGCCCCAGCATTTT.

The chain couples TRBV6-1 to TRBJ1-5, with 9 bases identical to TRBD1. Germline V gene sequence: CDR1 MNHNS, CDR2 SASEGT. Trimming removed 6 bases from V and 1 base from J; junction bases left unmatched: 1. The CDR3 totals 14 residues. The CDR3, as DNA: TGTGCCAGCAGCGGGACAGGGAGCAATCAGCCCCAGCATTTT. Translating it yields CASSGTGSNQPQHF.

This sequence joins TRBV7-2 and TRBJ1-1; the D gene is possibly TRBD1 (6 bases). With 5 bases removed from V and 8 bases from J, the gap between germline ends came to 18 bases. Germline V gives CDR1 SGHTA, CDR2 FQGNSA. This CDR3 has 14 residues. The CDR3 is CASSPGWGGREAFF. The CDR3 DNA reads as TGTGCCAGCAGCCCTGGTTGGGGGGGCCGAGAAGCTTTCTTT.

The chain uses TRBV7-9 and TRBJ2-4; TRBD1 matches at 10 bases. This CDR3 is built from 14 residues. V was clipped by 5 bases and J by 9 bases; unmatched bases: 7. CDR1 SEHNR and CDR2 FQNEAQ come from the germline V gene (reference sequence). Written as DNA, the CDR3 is TGTGCCAGCAGCACCCGGACAGGGGGAGGCATTCAGTACTTC. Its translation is CASSTRTGGGIQYF.

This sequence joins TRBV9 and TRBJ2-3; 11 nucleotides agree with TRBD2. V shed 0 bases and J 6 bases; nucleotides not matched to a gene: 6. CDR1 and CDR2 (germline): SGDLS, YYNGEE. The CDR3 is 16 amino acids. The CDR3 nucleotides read TGTGCCAGCAGCGTAGGGATTAGCGGGGGGGAGGATACGCAGTATTTT. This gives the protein CASSVGISGGEDTQYF.

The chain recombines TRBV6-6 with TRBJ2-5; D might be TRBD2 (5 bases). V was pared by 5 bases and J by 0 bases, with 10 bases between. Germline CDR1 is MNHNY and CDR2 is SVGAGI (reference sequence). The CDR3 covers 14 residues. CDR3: CASSLRGDQETQYF. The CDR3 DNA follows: TGTGCCAGCAGTCTCCGGGGAGACCAAGAGACCCAGTACTTC.

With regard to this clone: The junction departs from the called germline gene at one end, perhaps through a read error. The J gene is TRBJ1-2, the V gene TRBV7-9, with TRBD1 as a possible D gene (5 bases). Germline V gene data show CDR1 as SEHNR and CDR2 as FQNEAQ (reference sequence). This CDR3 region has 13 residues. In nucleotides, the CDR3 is TGTTCCAGCAGCCCCAGGGAGGGGTATGGCTACACCTTC. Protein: CSSSPREGYGYTF.

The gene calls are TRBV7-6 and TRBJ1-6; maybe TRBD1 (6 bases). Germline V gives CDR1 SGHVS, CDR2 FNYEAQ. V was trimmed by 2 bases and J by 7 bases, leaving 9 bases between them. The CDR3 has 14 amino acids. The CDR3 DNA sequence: TGTGCCAGCAGCTTACCAGGGGAAAATTCACCCCTCCACTTT. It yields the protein CASSLPGENSPLHF.

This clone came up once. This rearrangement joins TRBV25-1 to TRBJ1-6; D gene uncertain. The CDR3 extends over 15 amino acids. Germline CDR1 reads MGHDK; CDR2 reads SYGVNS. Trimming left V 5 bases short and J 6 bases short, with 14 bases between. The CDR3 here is CASSLSRGGNSPLHF. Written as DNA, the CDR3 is TGTGCCAGCAGTCTCTCCCGGGGTGGTAATTCACCCCTCCACTTT.